The 14 T cell receptor beta chains presented below share a single source sample, sequenced in a study of blood T cell repertoires in COVID-19. Produced via immunoSEQ multiplex PCR; TCRdb's table is partial and in-frame only. The profile shows roughly 190,000 clones, 70% to 90% of them singletons. The sample consisted of PBMCs or T cells enriched from blood (not recorded which). All receptors derive from a woman aged 40 to 55 in a cohort exposed to, infected with or recovered from COVID-19 (not recorded which).

This clone was observed once. The V call is TRBV11-3, the J call TRBJ2-1; D remains ambiguous. Trimming took off 5 bases at V and 3 bases at J, with 5 bases between the two ends. Germline V gene sequence: CDR1 SGHNT, CDR2 YENEEA. CDR3 length equals 12 residues. CDR3 nucleotide sequence: TGTGCCAGCAGCCAGAACTACAATGAGCAGTTCTTC. Amino acid sequence: CASSQNYNEQFF.

The gene calls are TRBV19 and TRBJ2-5, with 7 positions matching TRBD1. The V gene end was trimmed by 3 bases and the J gene end by 3 bases; junction bases not matched to a gene: 4. Germline loops: CDR1 LNHDA, CDR2 SQIVND (reference sequence). This CDR3 region has 14 residues. CDR3: CASSMGRGKETQYF. CDR3 nucleotides: TGTGCCAGTAGTATGGGCAGGGGGAAAGAGACCCAGTACTTC.

The gene calls are TRBV23-1 and TRBJ1-1; 7 bases are shared with TRBD1. TRBV23-1 counts as an open reading frame of uncertain function. Losses at the gene ends were 4 bases for V and 3 bases for J; bases not matched to a gene: 2. CDR3 length equals 13 residues. CDR3 coding DNA: TGCGCCAGCAGTCCCACAGGGGACACTGAAGCTTTCTTT. Residues: CASSPTGDTEAFF.

This chain uses TRBV3-1 (or the pseudogene TRBV3-2) with TRBJ2-7; 13 bases line up with TRBD2. Germline trimming cut 1 base from V and 7 bases from J; bases unmatched to any gene: 19. The CDR3 runs 20 residues. Germline values: CDR1 LGHDT, CDR2 YNNKEL (reference sequence). The CDR3, as DNA: TGTGCCAGCAGCCAAGTTCCGGGACAGGGACTAGCGGGGCCCTCGAGGGAGCAGTACTTC. This gives the protein CASSQVPGQGLAGPSREQYF.

This clone was seen only once. The genes are TRBV12-5 and TRBJ2-7, with 11 bases lining up with TRBD1. The CDR3 loop spans 16 amino acids. The germline V gene encodes CDR1 LGHNT and CDR2 FRNRAP. V dropped 0 bases and J dropped 4; count of bases not matched to a gene: 5. The CDR3 loop reads CASGLVGTGGTYEQYF. The CDR3 DNA sequence: TGTGCTAGTGGTTTGGTTGGGACAGGGGGGACGTACGAGCAGTACTTC.

This sequence joins TRBV4-2 and TRBJ2-1; D is unclear. CDR3 size: 16 residues. V was trimmed by 2 bases and J by 0 bases, leaving 11 bases between them. Germline values: CDR1 LGHNA, CDR2 YNFKEQ. The CDR3 loop is CASSQTTESSYNEQFF. The CDR3 DNA sequence: TGTGCCAGCAGCCAAACAACAGAAAGCTCCTACAATGAGCAGTTCTTC.

CDR3 nucleotide sequence: TGTGCCAGCAGTGGTTCCAACAGGAACACTGAAGCTTTCTTT. Encoded protein: CASSGSNRNTEAFF. The V call is TRBV2, the J call TRBJ1-1; D ambiguous. In germline, CDR1 is SNHLY, CDR2 FYNNEI. The CDR3 runs 14 residues. V was pared by 4 bases and J by 1 base, with 10 bases between.

This sequence joins TRBV15 and TRBJ1-1, with D perhaps matching TRBD1 (6 bases). V lost 3 bases and J 5 bases, leaving 16 bases between the germline ends. The CDR3 has 15 residues. The V gene's germline CDR1 is LNHNV and CDR2 YYDKDF (reference sequence). CDR3 sequence: CATSSWTAGPTEAFF. DNA for the CDR3: TGTGCCACCAGCAGCTGGACAGCGGGACCTACTGAAGCTTTCTTT.

The chain couples TRBV12-5 to TRBJ1-1; D is uncertain. The CDR3 is made up of 13 amino acids. Per the germline V gene, CDR1 is LGHNT and CDR2 is FRNRAP. Trimming pared 6 bases from V and 2 bases from J, leaving 10 bases between. The CDR3 spells CASGGRTNTEAFF. The CDR3 nucleotides are TGTGCTAGTGGAGGAAGGACTAACACTGAAGCTTTCTTT.

This clone occurred once. V is TRBV7-2 and J is TRBJ2-3; D not resolved. In germline, CDR1 is SGHTA, CDR2 FQGNSA. Between the trimmed V and J ends, which lost 1 base and 5 bases, there was a span of 13 bases. The CDR3 is 15 amino acids. CDR3 sequence: CASSLGVGYIDTQYF. Written as DNA, the CDR3 is TGTGCCAGCAGCTTAGGGGTGGGCTACATAGATACGCAGTATTTT.

The chain combines TRBV7-9 with TRBJ2-3; TRBD2 aligns across 8 bases. The CDR3 extends over 18 amino acids. Trimming took 1 base from V and 2 from J; bases not matched to a gene: 11. Germline values: CDR1 SEHNR, CDR2 FQNEAQ (reference sequence). As DNA, the CDR3 is TGTGCCAGCAGCTTAGGGGGGACTAGACTGAACACCACAGATACGCAGTATTTT. This encodes CASSLGGTRLNTTDTQYF.

The chain combines TRBV7-9 with TRBJ1-1; D remains unclear. Per germline, CDR1 SEHNR and CDR2 FQNEAQ (reference sequence). V lost 1 base to trimming and J lost 5 bases, with 8 bases between them. This CDR3 is 13 amino acids long. The CDR3 coding sequence is TGTGCCAGCAGCTTAGGGTGGAGGACTGAAGCTTTCTTT. Translated, it gives CASSLGWRTEAFF. The full variable domain, with the rest looked up from reference TRBV7-9 and TRBJ1-1, is DTGVSQNPRHKITKRGQNVTFRCDPISEHNRLYWYRQTLGQGPEFLTYFQNEAQLEKSRLLSDRFSAERPKGSFSTLEIQRTEQGDSAMYLCASSLGWRTEAFFGQGTRLTVV.

CDR3 amino acids: CASSPRQGLGGTDTQYF. CDR3 DNA sequence: TGTGCCAGCAGCCCAAGGCAGGGACTTGGGGGCACAGATACGCAGTATTTT. V is TRBV11-2 and J is TRBJ2-3; tentatively, D is TRBD2 (6 bases). The CDR3 consists of 17 residues. The germline V and J ends were trimmed by 5 bases and 1 base, with 19 bases remaining between them. Per the germline V gene, CDR1 is SGHAT and CDR2 is FQNNGV. Full variable domain (rest looked up from reference TRBV11-2 and TRBJ2-3): EAGVAQSPRYKIIEKRQSVAFWCNPISGHATLYWYQQILGQGPKLLIQFQNNGVVDDSQLPKDRFSAERLKGVDSTLKIQPAKLEDSAVYLCASSPRQGLGGTDTQYFGPGTRLTVL.

The V and J genes are TRBV3-1 (or the pseudogene TRBV3-2) and TRBJ1-1; no clear D. The V end was cut by 8 bases, the J end by 0 bases, with 10 bases between. This CDR3 spans 13 amino acids. Germline V lookup: CDR1 LGHDT, CDR2 YNNKEL (reference sequence). The CDR3 sequence is CASRPRLNTEAFF. The CDR3, as DNA: TGTGCCAGCCGTCCGCGTTTGAACACTGAAGCTTTCTTT.